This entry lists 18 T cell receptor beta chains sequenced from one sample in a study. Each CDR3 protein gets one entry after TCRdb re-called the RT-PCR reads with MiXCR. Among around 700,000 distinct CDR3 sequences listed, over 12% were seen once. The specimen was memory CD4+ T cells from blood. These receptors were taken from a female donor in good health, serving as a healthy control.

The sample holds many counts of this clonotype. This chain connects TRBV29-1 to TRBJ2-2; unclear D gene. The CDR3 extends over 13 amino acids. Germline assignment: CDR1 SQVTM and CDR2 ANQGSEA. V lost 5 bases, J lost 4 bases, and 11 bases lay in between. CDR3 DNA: TGCAGCGTTAGGCCCTCCCTCACCGGGGAGCTGTTTTTT. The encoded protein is CSVRPSLTGELFF.

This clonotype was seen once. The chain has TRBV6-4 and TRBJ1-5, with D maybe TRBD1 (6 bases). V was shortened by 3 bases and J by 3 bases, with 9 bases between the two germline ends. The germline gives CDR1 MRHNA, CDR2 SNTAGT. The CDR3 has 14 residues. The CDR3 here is CASSEQGHNQPQHF. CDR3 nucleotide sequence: TGTGCCAGCAGTGAGCAGGGACACAATCAGCCCCAGCATTTT.

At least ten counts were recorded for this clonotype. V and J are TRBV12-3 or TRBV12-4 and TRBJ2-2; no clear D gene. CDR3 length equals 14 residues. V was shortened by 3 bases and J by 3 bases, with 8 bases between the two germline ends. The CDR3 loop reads CASSLASDTGELFF. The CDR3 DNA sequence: TGTGCCAGCAGTTTGGCTAGTGACACCGGGGAGCTGTTTTTT.

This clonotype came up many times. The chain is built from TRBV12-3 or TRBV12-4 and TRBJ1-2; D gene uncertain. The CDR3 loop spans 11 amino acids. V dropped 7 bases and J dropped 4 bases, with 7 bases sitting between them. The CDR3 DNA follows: TGTGCCAGCACTACAGCCTATGGCTACACCTTC. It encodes CASTTAYGYTF.

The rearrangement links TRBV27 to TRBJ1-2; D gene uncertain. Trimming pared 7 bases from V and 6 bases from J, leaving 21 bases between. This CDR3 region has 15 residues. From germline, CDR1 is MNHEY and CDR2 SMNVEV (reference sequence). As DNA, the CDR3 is TGTGCCAGCACCGGATACCTCACCAACCCCGATGGCTACACCTTC. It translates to CASTGYLTNPDGYTF.

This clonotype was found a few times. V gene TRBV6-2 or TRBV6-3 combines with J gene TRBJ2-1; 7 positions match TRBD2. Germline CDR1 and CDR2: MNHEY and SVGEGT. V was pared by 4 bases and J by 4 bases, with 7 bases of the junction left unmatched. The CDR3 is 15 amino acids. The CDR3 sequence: CASSWGGIRYNEQFF. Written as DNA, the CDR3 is TGTGCCAGCAGTTGGGGGGGGATCCGTTACAATGAGCAGTTCTTC.

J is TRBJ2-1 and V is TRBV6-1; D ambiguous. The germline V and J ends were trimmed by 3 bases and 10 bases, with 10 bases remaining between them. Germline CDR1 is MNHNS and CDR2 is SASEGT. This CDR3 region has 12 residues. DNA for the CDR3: TGTGCCAGCAGTGATAGGCCATTAGAGCAGTTCTTC. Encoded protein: CASSDRPLEQFF.

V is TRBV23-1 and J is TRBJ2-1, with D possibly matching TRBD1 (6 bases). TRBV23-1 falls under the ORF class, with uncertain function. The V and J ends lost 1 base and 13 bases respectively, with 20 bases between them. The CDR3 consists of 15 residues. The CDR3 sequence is CASSQLNRAQETQFF. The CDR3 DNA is TGCGCCAGCAGTCAATTGAACAGGGCCCAAGAGACCCAGTTCTTC.

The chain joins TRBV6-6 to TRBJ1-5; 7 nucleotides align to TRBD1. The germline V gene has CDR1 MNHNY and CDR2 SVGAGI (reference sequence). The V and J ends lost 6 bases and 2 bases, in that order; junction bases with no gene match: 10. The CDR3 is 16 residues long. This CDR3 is CASSQDREGGNQPQHF. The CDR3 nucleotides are TGTGCCAGCAGCCAAGACAGGGAAGGGGGCAATCAGCCCCAGCATTTT.

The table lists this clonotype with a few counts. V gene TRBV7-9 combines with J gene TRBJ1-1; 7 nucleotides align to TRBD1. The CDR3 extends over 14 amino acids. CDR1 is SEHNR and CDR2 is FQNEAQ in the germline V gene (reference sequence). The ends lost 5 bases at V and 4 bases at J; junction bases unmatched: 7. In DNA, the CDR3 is TGTGCCAGCAGCAACTACGACAGGGCCACTGAAGCTTTCTTT. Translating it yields CASSNYDRATEAFF.

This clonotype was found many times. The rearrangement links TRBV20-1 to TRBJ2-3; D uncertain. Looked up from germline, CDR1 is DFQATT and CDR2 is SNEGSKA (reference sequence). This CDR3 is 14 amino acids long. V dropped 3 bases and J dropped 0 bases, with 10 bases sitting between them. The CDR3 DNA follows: TGCAGTGCTAGTAGGCAGGAGAGCACAGATACGCAGTATTTT. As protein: CSASRQESTDTQYF.

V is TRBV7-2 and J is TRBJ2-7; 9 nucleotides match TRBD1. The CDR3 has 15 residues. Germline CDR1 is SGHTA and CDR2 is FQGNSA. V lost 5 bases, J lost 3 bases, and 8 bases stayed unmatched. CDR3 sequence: CASSGRDRAYYEQYF. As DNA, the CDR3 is TGTGCCAGCAGCGGCCGGGACAGGGCCTACTACGAGCAGTACTTC.

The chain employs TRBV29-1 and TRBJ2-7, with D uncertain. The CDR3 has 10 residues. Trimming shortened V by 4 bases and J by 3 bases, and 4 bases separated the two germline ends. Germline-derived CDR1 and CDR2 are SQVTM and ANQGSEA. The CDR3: CSVAGYEQYF. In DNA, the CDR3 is TGCAGCGTTGCAGGCTACGAGCAGTACTTC.

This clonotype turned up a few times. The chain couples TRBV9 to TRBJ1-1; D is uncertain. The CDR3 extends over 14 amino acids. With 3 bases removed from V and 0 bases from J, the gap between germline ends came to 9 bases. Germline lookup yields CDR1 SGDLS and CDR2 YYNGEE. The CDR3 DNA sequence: TGTGCCAGCAGCGCATTAGAAGTGAACACTGAAGCTTTCTTT. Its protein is CASSALEVNTEAFF.

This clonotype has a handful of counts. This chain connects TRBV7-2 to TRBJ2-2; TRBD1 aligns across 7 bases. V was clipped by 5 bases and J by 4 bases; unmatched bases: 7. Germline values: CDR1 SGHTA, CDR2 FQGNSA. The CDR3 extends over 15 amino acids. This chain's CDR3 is CASSTGTVVTGELFF. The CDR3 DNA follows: TGTGCCAGCAGCACCGGGACAGTTGTCACCGGGGAGCTGTTTTTT.

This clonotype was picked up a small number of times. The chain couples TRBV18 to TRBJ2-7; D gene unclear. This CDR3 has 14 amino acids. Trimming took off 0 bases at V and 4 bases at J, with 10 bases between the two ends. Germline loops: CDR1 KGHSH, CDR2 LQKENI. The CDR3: CASSPPSARYEQYF. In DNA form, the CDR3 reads TGTGCCAGCTCACCACCGTCAGCCAGATACGAGCAGTACTTC.

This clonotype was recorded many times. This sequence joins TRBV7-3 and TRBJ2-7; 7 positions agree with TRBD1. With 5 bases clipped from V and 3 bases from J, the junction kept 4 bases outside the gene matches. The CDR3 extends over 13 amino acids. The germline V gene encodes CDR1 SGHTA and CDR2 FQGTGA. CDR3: CASSPRQGYEQYF. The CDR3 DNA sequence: TGTGCCAGCAGCCCCCGACAGGGCTACGAGCAGTACTTC. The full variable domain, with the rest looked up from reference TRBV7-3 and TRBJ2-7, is GAGVSQTPSNKVTEKGKYVELRCDPISGHTALYWYRQSLGQGPEFLIYFQGTGAADDSGLPNDRFFAVRPEGSVSTLKIQRTERGDSAVYLCASSPRQGYEQYFGPGTRLTVT.

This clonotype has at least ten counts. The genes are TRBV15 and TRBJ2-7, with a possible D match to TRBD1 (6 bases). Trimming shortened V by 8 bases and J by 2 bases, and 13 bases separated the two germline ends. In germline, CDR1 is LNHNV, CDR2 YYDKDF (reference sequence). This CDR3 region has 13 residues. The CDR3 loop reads CATARDKTYEQYF. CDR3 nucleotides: TGTGCCACCGCAAGGGACAAGACCTACGAGCAGTACTTC.